The 32 T cell receptor beta chains in this list originate from one sample, sequenced in a study of tumor-infiltrating lymphocytes in primary liver carcinoma. From 500 ng of total RNA, TCR beta-specific cDNA was reverse-transcribed using a constant-region primer. ARM-PCR, slightly modified, supplied the TCR beta libraries through three nested multiplex PCR rounds. A C-beta reverse primer was combined with TRBV1-TRBV30 forward primers in the first two PCR rounds, and each round had about 10 cycles. From the multiplex PCR reads, TCRdb called clonotypes with MiXCR, one entry per CDR3 protein. Of approximately 330,000 distinct CDR3 sequences in the sample, roughly two thirds were seen once. The authors took blood RNA from unsorted whole blood and also extracted germline DNA. Sequencing was performed on peripheral blood. These receptors all stem from a man aged 35 to 55 with primary liver carcinoma and hepatitis B virus infection.

With respect to this clonotype: One end of the junction does not line up with germline, which may come from a read error. The CDR3 DNA reads as TGCGCCAGCAGCTCTCTCAGCGGTTCCCGGGGACAGGGTGGCGAAGCTTCCTTT. This sequence encodes CASSSLSGSRGQGGEASF. The chain carries TRBV11-2 and TRBJ1-1; 9 bases map to TRBD1. The CDR3 spans 18 residues. Looked up from germline, CDR1 is SGHAT and CDR2 is FQNNGV.

V usage is TRBV11-2 and J usage is TRBJ2-5; maybe TRBD2 (6 bases). The CDR3 spans 16 residues. Germline lookup yields CDR1 SGHAT and CDR2 FQNNGV. Trimming removed 5 bases from V and 2 bases from J, with 18 bases in between. The DNA for the CDR3 is TGTGCCAGCAGCCTTGGACTAACCCGAAAGCAAGAGACCCAGTACTTC. Its protein is CASSLGLTRKQETQYF.

As to this clonotype: The junction shows a germline mismatch at one end, possibly a read error. The CDR3: CTSSLDKRVGDEQFF. CDR3 DNA: TGTACCAGCAGCTTAGACAAACGAGTGGGAGACGAGCAGTTCTTC. The V and J genes are TRBV11-2 and TRBJ2-1; possibly TRBD2 for D (5 bases). Looked up from germline, CDR1 is SGHAT and CDR2 is FQNNGV. The CDR3 sequence is 15 residues long.

A note on this clonotype: This could be a read error, since a much larger clone is one nucleotide away. V and J are TRBV10-3 and TRBJ2-7; tentatively, D is TRBD2 (5 bases). CDR3 length: 13 residues. Germline loops: CDR1 ENHRY, CDR2 SYGVKD. CDR3 residues: CAVSYDGTYEQYF. The CDR3 DNA reads as TGTGCCGTCAGTTACGACGGGACCTACGAGCAGTACTTC.

This clonotype came up many times. This sequence joins TRBV11-1 and TRBJ2-1; D gene unclear. Germline-derived CDR1 and CDR2 are SGHAT and FQDESV (reference sequence). The CDR3 runs 13 residues. Trimming stripped 5 bases from V and 0 bases from J, with 5 bases between. The CDR3: CASSLNSYNEQFF. CDR3 bases: TGTGCCAGCAGCCTGAACTCCTACAATGAGCAGTTCTTC.

This clonotype was observed a handful of times. J is TRBJ2-4 and V is TRBV12-5, with D perhaps TRBD1 (6 bases). V lost 5 bases to trimming and J lost 15 bases, with 23 bases between them. Germline V gene lookup returns CDR1 LGHNT and CDR2 FRNRAP. This CDR3 has 14 amino acids. The CDR3 nucleotides read TGTGCTAGTGGTAAAGGACAACGGGACATCGATCCGTACTTC. This translates into CASGKGQRDIDPYF.

This clonotype was counted ten times or more. The chain has TRBV11-3 and TRBJ2-1; TRBD2 matches at 10 bases. The V segment lost 3 bases and the J segment 0 bases; nucleotides outside the gene matches: 5. The germline V gene encodes CDR1 SGHNT and CDR2 YENEEA. The CDR3 spans 17 residues. CDR3 residues: CASSFGSGRGSYNEQFF. CDR3 coding DNA: TGTGCCAGCAGCTTCGGCAGCGGGAGGGGCTCCTACAATGAGCAGTTCTTC.

A remark on this clonotype: At one boundary the junction diverges from the germline segment, which might be a read error. This rearrangement joins TRBV6-1 to TRBJ2-7, with 9 bases matching TRBD1. Germline CDR1 is MNHNS and CDR2 is SASEGT. The CDR3 length is 15 residues. CDR3 loop: CASGETGTGLSEQYF. The CDR3 DNA sequence: TGTGCCAGCGGTGAAACTGGGACAGGGCTTAGCGAGCAGTACTTC.

In regard to this clonotype: It may be a read error: a sequence one base away is much more abundant. The chain links TRBV6-1 to TRBJ2-1, with 7 bases identical to TRBD2. Germline CDR1 MNHNS, CDR2 SASEGT. This CDR3 region has 14 residues. The CDR3 DNA is TGTTCCAGCAGTAGCGGGCCCTCCTACAATGAGCAGTTCTTC. It is translated as CSSSSGPSYNEQFF.

Comment on this clonotype: A much larger clone differs by one base, so this may be a read error. The V and J genes are TRBV11-2 and TRBJ2-7; 10 bases agree with TRBD1. Germline V gene data show CDR1 as SGHAT and CDR2 as FQNNGV. This CDR3 spans 15 amino acids. J lost 2 bases, V lost 5 bases, and 6 bases had no gene match. CDR3 nucleotides: TGTGCCAGCAGCCTGGGACAGGGGCCAACCTACGAGCAGTACTTC. Translated: CASSLGQGPTYEQYF.

The chain recombines TRBV4-1 with TRBJ2-1, with a possible D match to TRBD1 (8 bases). Germline lookup yields CDR1 MGHRA and CDR2 YSYEKL. The CDR3 consists of 15 residues. Trimming cost V 6 bases and J 9 bases, with 21 bases left between them. The CDR3: CASSQYNRGGAEQFF. CDR3 DNA: TGCGCCAGCAGTCAATATAACAGGGGGGGAGCTGAGCAGTTCTTC.

A word on this clonotype: This sequence may be a read error, since a much larger clone differs from it by one base. V and J are TRBV12-3 or TRBV12-4 and TRBJ2-7, with D possibly TRBD2 on 5 matching bases. CDR3 size: 16 residues. V gave up 2 bases and J gave up 3 bases, with 17 bases separating them. CDR3 amino acids: CASSLLGLEALYEQYF. The CDR3 DNA sequence: TGTGCCAGCAGTTTATTGGGTTTGGAGGCTCTCTACGAGCAGTACTTC.

Note on this clonotype: Since the CDR3 does not end with the conserved phenylalanine or tryptophan, this likely comes from a read error. The gene calls are TRBV4-2 and TRBJ2-3, with D possibly being TRBD2 (6 bases). In germline, CDR1 is LGHNA, CDR2 YNFKEQ. This CDR3 is built from 15 residues. CDR3 amino acids: CASSQGSGLTDTQYS. In nucleotides, the CDR3 is TGCGCCAGCAGCCAAGGTAGCGGTCTGACGGATACGCAGTATTCT.

A word on this clonotype: A much larger clone differs from this one at a single base, so this may be a read error. A read error is likely, as this CDR3 ends without the conserved phenylalanine or tryptophan. The V gene is TRBV6-5, the J gene TRBJ2-1, with 11 bases matching TRBD1. The trim removed 4 bases at V and 7 bases at J, leaving 6 bases unmatched. This CDR3 has 15 residues. Germline V CDR1 and CDR2: MNHEY, SVGAGI. The CDR3 coding sequence is TGTGCCAGCAGTTCCGGGACAGGGGGGGTTAATGAGCAGTTCTTA. It specifies CASSSGTGGVNEQFL.

This clonotype was seen more than once but under ten times. The V and J genes are TRBV6-1 and TRBJ2-2; D remains ambiguous. Trimming took off 2 bases at V and 4 bases at J, with 14 bases between the two ends. CDR1 and CDR2 from the germline V gene are MNHNS and SASEGT. The CDR3 is made up of 16 amino acids. The CDR3 nucleotides read TGTGCCAGCAGTGAACTTCGACGGCCATCCACCGGGGAGCTGTTTTTT. Translation gives CASSELRRPSTGELFF.

Concerning this clonotype itself: This likely comes from a read error, as the CDR3 has no conserved phenylalanine or tryptophan at its end. The chain uses TRBV5-4 and TRBJ2-7, with D unclear. The CDR3 has 15 residues. The V gene's germline CDR1 is SGHNT and CDR2 YYREEE (reference sequence). Trimming shortened V by 4 bases and J by 5 bases, and 19 bases separated the two germline ends. CDR3 sequence (DNA): TGTGCCAGCAGCCCTCGATTGACGGGCCCTAACGAGCAGTACTAC. The encoded protein is CASSPRLTGPNEQYY.

On this clonotype itself: Since a much larger clone is just one base distant, this may be a read error. The chain couples TRBV29-1 to TRBJ2-1, with 7 nucleotides matching TRBD2. The germline gives CDR1 SQVTM, CDR2 ANQGSEA. CDR3 length equals 12 residues. DNA for the CDR3: TGCAGTGGACTAGTAGCTGGCGATGAGCAGCTCTTC. Its translation: CSGLVAGDEQLF.

V and J are TRBV7-9 and TRBJ1-4; possibly TRBD1 for D (6 bases). Between the trimmed V and J ends, which lost 1 base and 4 bases, there was a span of 16 bases. CDR1 is SEHNR, CDR2 FQNEAQ, per germline (reference sequence). This CDR3 spans 17 amino acids. Here the CDR3 DNA reads TGTGCCAGCAGCTTAGTCGGTACAGGGCCACATAATGAAAAACTGTTTTTT. This encodes CASSLVGTGPHNEKLFF.

Details on this clonotype: It is likely a read error, because the conserved phenylalanine at the end of the CDR3 is missing. The chain employs TRBV6-1 and TRBJ1-1; no reliable D call. V was pared by 6 bases and J by 1 base, with 3 bases between. The CDR3 is 11 residues long. CDR1 and CDR2 (germline): MNHNS, SASEGT. In nucleotides, the CDR3 is TGTGCCAGCAGCAGGAACACTGAAGCTTTCGTT. Translation: CASSRNTEAFV.

The gene calls are TRBV29-1 and TRBJ2-7, with 9 bases aligning to TRBD2. CDR3 length equals 16 residues. J gave up 2 bases and V 2 bases, and 10 bases lay outside the gene matches. Germline V gene data show CDR1 as SQVTM and CDR2 as ANQGSEA. The CDR3 coding sequence is TGCAGCGTTGAATATCCGACTAGCGGACAGACCTACGAGCAGTACTTC. Translation: CSVEYPTSGQTYEQYF.

The rearrangement joins TRBV28 to TRBJ2-3; 10 positions match TRBD2. Germline V CDR1 and CDR2: MDHEN, SYDVKM. With V trimmed by 5 bases and J by 2 bases, 13 bases remained unmatched. The length of the CDR3 is 18 residues. The CDR3 nucleotides read TGTGCCAGCAGTCCTCTCCCGCGACTAGCGGGCTCCACAGATACGCAGTATTTT. Residues: CASSPLPRLAGSTDTQYF.

The CDR3 DNA follows: TGTGCCAGCAGTGAATCCCCTCCTTTACAGCAGTACTTC. Translation gives CASSESPPLQQYF. The chain carries TRBV25-1 and TRBJ2-7; D gene unclear. Germline V gene lookup returns CDR1 MGHDK and CDR2 SYGVNS. V gave up 1 base and J gave up 8 bases, with 12 bases separating them. The CDR3 extends over 13 amino acids.

The rearrangement uses TRBV5-1 and TRBJ2-3; 9 nucleotides agree with TRBD2. After removal of 0 bases from V and 6 bases from J, the junction contained 8 bases not matched to a gene. CDR1 is SGHRS, CDR2 YFSETQ, per germline. This CDR3 has 16 residues. CDR3 in amino acids: CASSLVRTSASDTQYF. DNA for the CDR3: TGCGCCAGCAGCTTGGTTCGGACTAGCGCCTCGGATACGCAGTATTTT.

Ten or more counts support this clonotype. The chain recombines TRBV10-3 with TRBJ2-7; 8 bases are a match to TRBD2. The CDR3 runs to 14 residues. Germline CDR1 and CDR2: ENHRY and SYGVKD. With V trimmed by 6 bases and J by 0 bases, 4 bases remained unmatched. The CDR3 sequence: CAIRNTSGSYEQYF. CDR3 DNA: TGTGCCATCAGAAATACTAGCGGCTCCTACGAGCAGTACTTC.

As for this clonotype: This could be a read error, since a much larger clone is one nucleotide away. This rearrangement joins TRBV4-1 to TRBJ1-5, with TRBD1 matching over 8 bases. Germline V gene sequence: CDR1 MGHRA, CDR2 YSYEKL. There are 17 residues in the CDR3. With V trimmed by 0 bases and J by 6 bases, 10 bases remained unmatched. The CDR3 loop reads CASSQDIRTGTIQPQHF. CDR3 sequence (DNA): TGCGCCAGCAGCCAAGATATTCGGACAGGGACCATTCAGCCCCAGCATTTT.

As regards this clonotype: Likely a read error: the CDR3 ends without its conserved phenylalanine or tryptophan. V and J are TRBV11-1 and TRBJ2-1, with a weak D call TRBD2 (6 bases). The germline gives CDR1 SGHAT, CDR2 FQDESV (reference sequence). This CDR3 spans 15 amino acids. DNA of the CDR3: TGTGGCAGCCTCGGGAGTAGCGGATTACACAATGAGCAGTTCCTC. It translates to CGSLGSSGLHNEQFL.

Notes on this clonotype: A single base separates this from a much larger clone, so it may be a read error. V gene TRBV29-1 combines with J gene TRBJ1-2; D is undetermined. Germline lookup yields CDR1 SQVTM and CDR2 ANQGSEA. The length of the CDR3 is 14 residues. Here the CDR3 reads CSAGLLADNYGYAF. The CDR3 DNA reads as TGCAGCGCCGGCCTGTTGGCAGACAACTATGGCTACGCCTTC. Full variable domain (rest looked up from reference TRBV29-1 and TRBJ1-2): SAVISQKPSRDICQRGTSLTIQCQVDSQVTMMFWYRQQPGQSLTLIATANQGSEATYESGFVIDKFPISRPNLTFSTLTVSNMSPEDSSIYLCSAGLLADNYGYAFGSGTRLTVV.

This clonotype was detected many times. The chain combines TRBV5-5 with TRBJ2-3, with 9 bases matching TRBD2. CDR3 length: 19 residues. The ends lost 0 bases at V and 3 bases at J; junction bases unmatched: 14. Germline values: CDR1 SGHKS, CDR2 YYEKEE (reference sequence). The CDR3 coding sequence is TGTGCCAGCAGCTTGGGGCTCCGTGGTGGTAGCGGGAGTACAGATACGCAGTATTTT. It specifies CASSLGLRGGSGSTDTQYF.

A remark on this clonotype: Being one base from a much bigger clone, this may be a read error. The chain is built from TRBV6-6 and TRBJ2-2; D possibly corresponds to TRBD1 (6 bases). CDR3 length: 14 amino acids. Germline CDR1 reads MNHNY; CDR2 reads SVGAGI (reference sequence). V lost 2 bases, J lost 7 bases, and 11 bases lay in between. CDR3 region: CASSYEGVCGELFF. The CDR3 nucleotides read TGTGCCAGCAGTTACGAGGGGGTATGCGGGGAGCTGTTTTTT.

Notes on this clonotype: The germline gene is not matched at one end of the junction; a read error may be the cause. V is TRBV10-3 and J is TRBJ2-1; 7 bases agree with TRBD1. This CDR3 spans 15 amino acids. The V gene's germline CDR1 is ENHRY and CDR2 SYGVKD. CDR3 DNA sequence: TGTGCCATCAGTGAACCGGGACAGTCCCCAAATGAGCAATTCTTC. It encodes CAISEPGQSPNEQFF.

Details on this clonotype: At one end the junction does not follow the germline gene, possibly because of a read error. The rearrangement links TRBV7-9 to TRBJ2-1; weak D call: TRBD2 (5 bases). This CDR3 region has 14 residues. CDR1 is SEHNR, CDR2 FQNEAQ, per germline (reference sequence). The CDR3 nucleotides are TGTGCCATCAGCTTAGACTACGGCTACAATGAGCAGTTCTTC. Translating gives CAISLDYGYNEQFF.

As regards this clonotype: The conserved phenylalanine or tryptophan normally closing the CDR3 is absent here, so this likely arose from a read error. The limits of the CDR3 on the DNA are not certain, so only TCRdb's listed CDR3 is given. This chain joins TRBV11-3 and TRBJ2-7; the D call in the table, TRBD1, was not verified against the DNA. The V gene's germline CDR1 is SGHNT and CDR2 YENEEA. The CDR3 sequence runs 16 residues, both termini included. CDR3 in amino acids: CASSYTPMPLDYGHYY.